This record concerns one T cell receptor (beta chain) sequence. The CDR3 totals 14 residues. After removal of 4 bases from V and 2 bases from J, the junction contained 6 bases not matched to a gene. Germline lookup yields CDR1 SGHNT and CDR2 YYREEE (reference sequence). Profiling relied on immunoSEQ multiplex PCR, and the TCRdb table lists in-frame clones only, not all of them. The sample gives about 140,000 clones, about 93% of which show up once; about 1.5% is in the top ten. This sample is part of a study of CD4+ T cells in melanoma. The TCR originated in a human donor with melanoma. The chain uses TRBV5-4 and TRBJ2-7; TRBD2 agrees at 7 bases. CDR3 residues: CASSGPRGAYEQYF. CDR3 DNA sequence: TGTGCCAGCAGCGGCCCCCGGGGGGCCTACGAGCAGTACTTC. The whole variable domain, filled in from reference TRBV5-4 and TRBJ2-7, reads ETGVTQSPTHLIKTRGQQVTLRCSSQSGHNTVSWYQQALGQGPQFIFQYYREEENGRGNFPPRFSGLQFPNYSSELNVNALELDDSALYLCASSGPRGAYEQYFGPGTRLTVT.